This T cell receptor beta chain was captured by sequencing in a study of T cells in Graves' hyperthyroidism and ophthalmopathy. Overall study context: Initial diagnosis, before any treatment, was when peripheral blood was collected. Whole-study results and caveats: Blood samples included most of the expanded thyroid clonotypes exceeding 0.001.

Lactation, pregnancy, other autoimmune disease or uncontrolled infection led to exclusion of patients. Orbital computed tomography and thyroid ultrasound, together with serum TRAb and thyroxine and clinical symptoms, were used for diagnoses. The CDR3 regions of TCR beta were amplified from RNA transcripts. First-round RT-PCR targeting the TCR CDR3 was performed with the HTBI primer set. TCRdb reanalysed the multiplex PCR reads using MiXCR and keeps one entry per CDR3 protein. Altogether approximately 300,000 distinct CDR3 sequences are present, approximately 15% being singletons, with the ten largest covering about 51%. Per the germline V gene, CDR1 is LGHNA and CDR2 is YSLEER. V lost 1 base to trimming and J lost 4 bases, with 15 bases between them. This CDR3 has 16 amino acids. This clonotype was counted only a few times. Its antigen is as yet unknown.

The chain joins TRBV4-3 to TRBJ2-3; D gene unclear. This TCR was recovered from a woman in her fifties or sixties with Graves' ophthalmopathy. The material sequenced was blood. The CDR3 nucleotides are TGCGCCAGCAGCCAAGTTCTCCGTAGGGCCTCAGATACGCAGTATTTT. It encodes CASSQVLRRASDTQYF.